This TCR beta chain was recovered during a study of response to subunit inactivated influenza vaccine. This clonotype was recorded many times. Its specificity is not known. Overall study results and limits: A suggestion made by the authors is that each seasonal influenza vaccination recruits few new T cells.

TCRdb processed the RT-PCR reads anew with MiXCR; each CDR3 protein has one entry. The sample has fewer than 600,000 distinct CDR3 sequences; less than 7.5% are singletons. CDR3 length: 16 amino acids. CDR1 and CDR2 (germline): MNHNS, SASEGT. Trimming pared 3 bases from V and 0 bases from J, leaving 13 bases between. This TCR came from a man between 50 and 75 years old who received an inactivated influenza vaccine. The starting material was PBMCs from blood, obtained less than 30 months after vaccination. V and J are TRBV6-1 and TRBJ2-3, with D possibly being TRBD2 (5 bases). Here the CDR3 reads CASSDRAGTSTDTQYF. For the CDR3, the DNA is TGTGCCAGCAGTGATAGGGCGGGTACTAGCACAGATACGCAGTATTTT.